This is a list of T cell receptor beta chains from one sample in a study of beta chain features in type 1 diabetes. Clones were read by immunoSEQ multiplex PCR, and TCRdb kept only the in-frame ones, dropping some. The sample includes around 310,000 clones, roughly 12% of them seen just once. Sequencing used naive CD4+ T cells from blood. All receptors derive from a woman under 30 with type 1 diabetes. The conserved cysteine and the conserved F or W are not part of the CDR3 here. Clone sizes are given selectively: once, few, many, or a class where the clone is expanded.

clone_size: few
j_call: TRBJ2-5
v_call: TRBV23-1
cdr3_length: 14
cdr3_aa: ASSQKNRGQQETQY

clone_size: few
j_call: TRBJ2-3
v_call: TRBV9
cdr3_length: 15
cdr3_aa: ASSPIPGTGSTDTQY

clone_size: NA
j_call: TRBJ1-2
v_call: TRBV5-4
cdr3_length: 11
cdr3_aa: ASSPQGHYGYT

clone_size: NA
j_call: TRBJ2-5
v_call: TRBV10-3
cdr3_length: 13
cdr3_aa: AISRGQGLQETQY

clone_size: few
j_call: TRBJ1-1
v_call: TRBV27
cdr3_length: 11
cdr3_aa: ASSYRMNTEAF

clone_size: NA
j_call: TRBJ1-2
v_call: TRBV15
cdr3_length: 15
cdr3_aa: ATSRDLGDSPNYGYT

clone_size: few
j_call: TRBJ1-1
v_call: TRBV19
cdr3_length: 11
cdr3_aa: ASSRRQNTEAF

clone_size: few
j_call: TRBJ1-1
v_call: TRBV7-9
cdr3_length: 14
cdr3_aa: ASSLGRRESGTEAF

clone_size: few
j_call: TRBJ2-5
v_call: TRBV5-1
cdr3_length: 13
cdr3_aa: ASSLVAGFQETQY

clone_size: few
j_call: TRBJ2-7
v_call: TRBV28
cdr3_length: 9
cdr3_aa: ASSLRYEQY